The 18 T cell receptor beta chains below were found in one sample sequenced in a study of T-cell memory formation after mild COVID-19. TCRdb used MiXCR to reprocess the 5' RACE reads, holding one entry per CDR3 protein. The profile shows roughly 450,000 distinct CDR3 sequences, roughly 18% of them singletons. The sample taken for sequencing was PBMCs or a T cell subset sorted from them (not recorded which). The receptors derive from a young man who had mild COVID-19 (a few samples of this study predate the infection). Cell type and time point are not known.

The chain links TRBV4-1 to TRBJ2-5; TRBD2 matches at 13 bases. The length of the CDR3 is 16 residues. The V segment lost 6 bases and the J segment 4 bases; nucleotides outside the gene matches: 8. In germline, CDR1 is MGHRA, CDR2 YSYEKL. DNA for the CDR3: TGCGCCAGCAGAGAACTAGCGGGGGGGCGAGGAGAGACCCAGTACTTC. It translates to CASRELAGGRGETQYF.

V usage is TRBV7-8 and J usage is TRBJ2-4, with D perhaps TRBD1 or TRBD2 (5 bases each). Germline CDR1 SGHVS, CDR2 FQNEAQ. CDR3 size: 17 residues. The V and J ends lost 1 base and 0 bases respectively, with 13 bases between them. CDR3 residues: CASSLGSGAVAKNIQYF. CDR3 sequence (DNA): TGTGCCAGCAGCTTAGGTTCCGGGGCGGTAGCCAAAAACATTCAGTACTTC. The full variable domain, its missing parts supplied by reference TRBV7-8 and TRBJ2-4, is GAGVSQSPRYKVAKRGQDVALRCDPISGHVSLFWYQQALGQGPEFLTYFQNEAQLDKSGLPSDRFFAERPEGSVSTLKIQRTQQEDSAVYLCASSLGSGAVAKNIQYFGAGTRLSVL.

Only a few counts were recorded for this clonotype. The chain uses TRBV4-1 and TRBJ2-3; D not certain. Germline assignment: CDR1 MGHRA and CDR2 YSYEKL. The V gene lost 3 bases and the J gene lost 6 bases, with 13 bases spanning the gap. There are 14 residues in the CDR3. CDR3 sequence reads: CASSQPTPGDTQYF. In nucleotides, the CDR3 is TGCGCCAGCAGCCAGCCGACCCCAGGCGATACGCAGTATTTT.

This clonotype turned up a few times. The V and J genes are TRBV18 and TRBJ2-1, with TRBD2 matching 8 bases. The V segment lost 0 bases and the J segment 5 bases; nucleotides outside the gene matches: 3. CDR3 length: 15 residues. Looked up from germline, CDR1 is KGHSH and CDR2 is LQKENI. CDR3 in DNA: TGTGCCAGCTCACCACCCGGGGGGGCTCACAATGAGCAGTTCTTC. It is translated as CASSPPGGAHNEQFF.

This clonotype came up a few times. The gene calls are TRBV20-1 and TRBJ1-2; D might be TRBD1 (6 bases). This CDR3 is built from 15 residues. CDR1 is DFQATT, CDR2 SNEGSKA, per germline (reference sequence). V dropped 2 bases and J dropped 0 bases, with 13 bases sitting between them. CDR3 region: CSARLAGASNYGYTF. The DNA for the CDR3 is TGCAGTGCTAGATTGGCAGGGGCATCTAACTATGGCTACACCTTC.

This clonotype showed up just a few times. The J gene is TRBJ2-3, the V gene TRBV7-9, with TRBD1 matching 9 bases. From germline, CDR1 is SEHNR and CDR2 FQNEAQ (reference sequence). The CDR3 is 15 residues long. Trimming cost V 11 bases and J 2 bases; bases outside gene matches: 11. In DNA, the CDR3 is TGTGCCGTTCACCTCCGGGACAGGGTCACAGATACGCAGTATTTT. Its translation is CAVHLRDRVTDTQYF.

The chain carries TRBV7-9 and TRBJ2-3, with D perhaps matching TRBD1 or TRBD2 (6 bases each). This CDR3 has 15 residues. Germline assignment: CDR1 SEHNR and CDR2 FQNEAQ (reference sequence). The ends were cut back, 8 bases at V and 0 bases at J, with 15 bases in the middle. This CDR3 is CASSVRGESTDTQYF. The CDR3 coding sequence is TGTGCCAGCTCCGTAAGGGGGGAGAGCACAGATACGCAGTATTTT.

This clonotype came up a few times. The CDR3 is CSARAGLGQGQVGELFF. DNA for the CDR3: TGCAGTGCTAGAGCAGGGTTGGGACAGGGGCAGGTCGGGGAGCTGTTTTTT. The rearrangement links TRBV20-1 to TRBJ2-2; 10 bases match TRBD1. The CDR3 has 17 amino acids. The germline gives CDR1 DFQATT, CDR2 SNEGSKA (reference sequence). V was clipped by 1 base and J by 7 bases; unmatched bases: 12.

This clonotype was observed at least ten times. The chain recombines TRBV20-1 with TRBJ1-5, with D perhaps TRBD1 (5 bases). Germline lookup yields CDR1 DFQATT and CDR2 SNEGSKA (reference sequence). V gave up 3 bases and J gave up 6 bases, with 15 bases separating them. The CDR3 is 14 residues long. In DNA form, the CDR3 reads TGCAGTGCTAGTCAGGGCAGAGGGCGTCAGCCCCAGCATTTT. This gives the protein CSASQGRGRQPQHF.

This clonotype was picked up a small number of times. The V call is TRBV18, the J call TRBJ1-5; possible D gene TRBD1, 5 bases. Trimming pared 5 bases from V and 7 bases from J, leaving 12 bases between. CDR1 KGHSH and CDR2 LQKENI come from the germline V gene. CDR3 length: 13 residues. The CDR3: CASSLQEAQPQHF. DNA for the CDR3: TGTGCCAGCTCATTACAGGAGGCGCAGCCCCAGCATTTT.

The gene calls are TRBV5-1 and TRBJ1-2, with 9 bases aligning to TRBD1. The CDR3 totals 16 residues. Trimming cost V 4 bases and J 2 bases; bases outside gene matches: 9. Germline V CDR1 and CDR2: SGHRS, YFSETQ. CDR3 sequence reads: CASSTGTGWGNYGYTF. The CDR3 region has the DNA TGCGCCAGCAGCACCGGGACAGGGTGGGGAAACTATGGCTACACCTTC.

This clonotype has only a few counts. This chain connects TRBV20-1 to TRBJ1-1; no firm D call. Germline lookup yields CDR1 DFQATT and CDR2 SNEGSKA (reference sequence). The V gene lost 3 bases and the J gene lost 8 bases, with 16 bases spanning the gap. There are 13 residues in the CDR3. CDR3 nucleotides: TGCAGTGCTAGGTCCCAGCCCAAAACAGAAGCTTTCTTT. Encoded protein: CSARSQPKTEAFF.

V gene TRBV7-9 combines with J gene TRBJ2-7, with D maybe TRBD1 (6 bases). CDR1 and CDR2 (germline): SEHNR, FQNEAQ (reference sequence). The CDR3 contains 16 residues. V was trimmed by 6 bases and J by 6 bases, leaving 24 bases between them. In DNA, the CDR3 is TGTGCCAGCAGACCACCTCCCCGGGACACTCAGGGCGAGCAGTACTTC. Translating gives CASRPPPRDTQGEQYF.

The rearrangement uses TRBV4-1 and TRBJ1-1, with 9 bases identical to TRBD1. This CDR3 is 16 amino acids long. In germline, CDR1 is MGHRA, CDR2 YSYEKL. Trimming at V came to 4 bases and at J to 1 base, leaving 7 bases not matched to a gene. CDR3 sequence (DNA): TGCGCCAGCAGCCGAAACGACAGGGGGTGGAACACTGAAGCTTTCTTT. This translates into CASSRNDRGWNTEAFF.

This clonotype has more than one count but fewer than ten. V gene TRBV6-1 combines with J gene TRBJ2-3; D ambiguous. This CDR3 contains 13 residues. The germline V gene encodes CDR1 MNHNS and CDR2 SASEGT. V was clipped by 0 bases and J by 8 bases, with 9 bases between them. The CDR3 region is CASSEALLGTQYF. The DNA of the CDR3 is TGTGCCAGCAGTGAAGCGCTTCTGGGTACGCAGTATTTT.

The J gene is TRBJ1-1, the V gene TRBV6-5; D gene ambiguous. Trimming removed 2 bases at V and 5 bases at J, with 12 bases between. Per germline, CDR1 MNHEY and CDR2 SVGAGI. This CDR3 comprises 14 residues. In DNA, the CDR3 is TGTGCCAGCAGTTACAGGAGTCGACGGACTGAAGCTTTCTTT. This translates into CASSYRSRRTEAFF.

This rearrangement joins TRBV5-1 to TRBJ2-7; possibly TRBD1 or TRBD2 for D (5 bases each). CDR1 and CDR2 from the germline V gene are SGHRS and YFSETQ. This CDR3 has 13 residues. V was cut by 1 base and J by 4 bases, with 9 bases left in between. CDR3 residues: CASSLKWGYEQYV. The CDR3 nucleotides read TGCGCCAGCAGCTTGAAATGGGGGTACGAGCAGTACGTC.

This clonotype has just a few counts. The rearrangement uses TRBV3-1 and TRBJ2-3; TRBD2 is a possible D gene (6 bases). The CDR3 consists of 17 residues. V gave up 3 bases and J gave up 0 bases, with 16 bases separating them. Germline V gives CDR1 LGHDT, CDR2 YNNKEL (reference sequence). The CDR3 region is CASSQVQTGTSTDTQYF. As DNA, the CDR3 is TGTGCCAGCAGCCAGGTACAAACCGGGACTAGCACAGATACGCAGTATTTT.